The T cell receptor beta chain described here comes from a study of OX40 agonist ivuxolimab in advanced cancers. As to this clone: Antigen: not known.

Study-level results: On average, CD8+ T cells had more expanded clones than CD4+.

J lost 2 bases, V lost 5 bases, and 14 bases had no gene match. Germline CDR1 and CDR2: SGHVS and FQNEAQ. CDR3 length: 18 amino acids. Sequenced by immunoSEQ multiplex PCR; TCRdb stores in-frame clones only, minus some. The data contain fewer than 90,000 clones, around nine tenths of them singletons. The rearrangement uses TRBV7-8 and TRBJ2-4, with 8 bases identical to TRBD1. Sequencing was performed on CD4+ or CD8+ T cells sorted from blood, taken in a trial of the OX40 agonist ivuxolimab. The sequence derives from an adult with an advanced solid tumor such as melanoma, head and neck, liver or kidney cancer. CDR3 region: CASSPNPDRVGPKNIQYF. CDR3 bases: TGTGCCAGCAGCCCAAACCCGGACAGGGTAGGGCCCAAAAACATTCAGTACTTC.